The 21 T cell receptor beta chains listed next were all sequenced from one sample in a study of blood T cell repertoires in COVID-19 (dated by TCRdb to 2020 to 2022). Library prep was done by the immunoSEQ multiplex PCR assay. What TCRdb holds here is the immuneACCESS table cut down to in-frame rearrangements. Part of the clones is not present; checked against another copy, under half of the missing clones reflect an unresolved V gene, and the others are unexplained. The sample records about 23,000 clones, 88% of which are singletons. Roughly 22% of the sample is in the top ten clones. Specimen: peripheral blood. All receptors derive from a man between 65 and 80 years old in a cohort sampled during active COVID-19.

The rearrangement links TRBV6-2 or TRBV6-3 to TRBJ1-5, with D possibly TRBD1 on 6 matching bases. The CDR3 has 17 residues. CDR1 and CDR2 (germline): MNHEY, SVGEGT. V was cut by 0 bases and J by 2 bases, with 14 bases left in between. In nucleotides, the CDR3 is TGTGCCAGCAGTTACTCAGGGGGTGGGATCGGCAATCAGCCCCAGCATTTT. This codes for CASSYSGGGIGNQPQHF.

This chain joins TRBV7-9 and TRBJ1-1; 9 bases match TRBD1. V lost 5 bases, J lost 1 base, and 5 bases stayed unmatched. CDR3 length: 15 residues. The V gene's germline CDR1 is SEHNR and CDR2 FQNEAQ (reference sequence). CDR3 DNA sequence: TGTGCCAGCAGCCCCCGACAGGGGGAGAACACTGAAGCTTTCTTT. The encoded protein is CASSPRQGENTEAFF.

This chain uses TRBV27 with TRBJ2-5; 11 bases are a match to TRBD2. This CDR3 contains 16 residues. Trimming removed 8 bases from V and 2 bases from J; junction bases left unmatched: 10. CDR1 and CDR2 (germline): MNHEY, SMNVEV (reference sequence). The CDR3, as DNA: TGTGCCAGCGGGCGAGCTAGCGGGAGGAGGCAAGAGACCCAGTACTTC. Amino acid sequence: CASGRASGRRQETQYF.

This chain connects TRBV10-3 to TRBJ2-7, with D perhaps TRBD2 (6 bases). The V end lost 6 bases, the J end lost 2 bases, and 11 bases lay between the germline ends. Germline lookup yields CDR1 ENHRY and CDR2 SYGVKD. This CDR3 has 13 amino acids. This CDR3 reads CAIRGLQTYEQYF. CDR3 bases: TGTGCCATCAGGGGACTCCAGACCTACGAGCAGTACTTC.

The chain couples TRBV28 to TRBJ1-1, with no clear D. Deletions cut 3 bases from V and 1 base from J, with 15 bases between. This CDR3 is built from 16 residues. The germline V gene encodes CDR1 MDHEN and CDR2 SYDVKM. The chain's CDR3 is CASSFALQQSNTEAFF. CDR3 sequence (DNA): TGTGCCAGCAGTTTTGCTTTACAGCAGTCGAACACTGAAGCTTTCTTT.

The genes are TRBV18 and TRBJ2-7, with TRBD2 identical over 8 bases. The V segment lost 2 bases and the J segment 3 bases; nucleotides outside the gene matches: 9. The V gene's germline CDR1 is KGHSH and CDR2 LQKENI. This CDR3 region has 16 residues. CDR3 loop: CASSPYQSSGYYEQYF. Here the CDR3 DNA reads TGTGCCAGCTCACCATATCAGTCTAGCGGGTACTACGAGCAGTACTTC.

CDR3 nucleotides: TGTGCCAGCAGCCCAGGACTAGCGGATTATACGCAGTATTTT. This gives the protein CASSPGLADYTQYF. This chain joins TRBV7-2 and TRBJ2-3; the match to TRBD2 covers 10 bases. This CDR3 is 14 amino acids long. Germline V lookup: CDR1 SGHTA, CDR2 FQGNSA. V was pared by 5 bases and J by 7 bases, with 6 bases of the junction left unmatched. The complete variable domain, with remaining parts taken from reference TRBV7-2 and TRBJ2-3, reads GAGVSQSPSNKVTEKGKDVELRCDPISGHTALYWYRQSLGQGLEFLIYFQGNSAPDKSGLPSDRFSAERTGGSVSTLTIQRTQQEDSAVYLCASSPGLADYTQYFGPGTRLTVL.

The table lists this clone with a count of one. The rearrangement uses TRBV28 and TRBJ1-2, with unresolved D. The CDR3 covers 13 residues. Germline V lookup: CDR1 MDHEN, CDR2 SYDVKM. V lost 4 bases, J lost 8 bases, and 14 bases lay in between. CDR3 nucleotide sequence: TGTGCCAGCAGTTCGGGTCCAGCCCAAGGCTACACCTTC. It specifies CASSSGPAQGYTF.

The V and J genes are TRBV23-1 and TRBJ2-7, with a possible D match to TRBD2 (6 bases). TRBV23-1 is an ORF, with its function uncertain. Trimming removed 0 bases at V and 2 bases at J, with 11 bases between. The CDR3 consists of 15 residues. This CDR3 reads CASSQSRGGPYEQYF. CDR3 sequence (DNA): TGCGCCAGCAGTCAATCGCGGGGAGGCCCCTACGAGCAGTACTTC.

V and J are TRBV27 and TRBJ1-1; 9 positions match TRBD1. Germline assignment: CDR1 MNHEY and CDR2 SMNVEV (reference sequence). With 6 bases clipped from V and 5 bases from J, the junction kept 10 bases outside the gene matches. The CDR3 covers 15 residues. The CDR3 sequence is CASSPIQGARTEAFF. The CDR3 nucleotides read TGTGCCAGCAGCCCTATACAGGGGGCGAGGACTGAAGCTTTCTTT.

The gene calls are TRBV7-9 and TRBJ2-3, with 9 bases fitting TRBD1. The CDR3 has 15 residues. The germline V gene has CDR1 SEHNR and CDR2 FQNEAQ (reference sequence). V lost 3 bases, J lost 3 bases, and 4 bases stayed unmatched. The chain's CDR3 is CASSFQGQGTDTQYF. In DNA form, the CDR3 reads TGTGCCAGCAGCTTTCAGGGACAGGGAACAGATACGCAGTATTTT.

The chain recombines TRBV28 with TRBJ1-5, with D possibly TRBD1 on 5 matching bases. Looked up from germline, CDR1 is MDHEN and CDR2 is SYDVKM. The CDR3 is made up of 14 amino acids. V lost 7 bases, J lost 4 bases, and 14 bases lay in between. CDR3 residues: CASTLAGGNQPQHF. For the CDR3, the DNA is TGTGCCAGCACTCTAGCGGGGGGGAATCAGCCCCAGCATTTT.

The gene calls are TRBV19 and TRBJ2-7; 9 nucleotides agree with TRBD1. CDR3 length equals 15 residues. Looked up from germline, CDR1 is LNHDA and CDR2 is SQIVND (reference sequence). With 4 bases clipped from V and 6 bases from J, the junction kept 10 bases outside the gene matches. CDR3 sequence: CASSSQRTGVSEQYF. In DNA, the CDR3 is TGTGCCAGTAGTAGTCAGCGGACAGGGGTCTCCGAGCAGTACTTC.

CDR3 nucleotide sequence: TGTGCCAGTACCAGATTACAGAGCTACGAGCAGTACTTC. This sequence encodes CASTRLQSYEQYF. This chain joins TRBV2 and TRBJ2-7; D remains ambiguous. V lost 9 bases and J lost 3, with 15 bases in between. The CDR3 length is 13 residues. The germline CDR1 and CDR2 sequences are SNHLY and FYNNEI.

The genes are TRBV9 and TRBJ2-5; maybe TRBD2 (6 bases). V lost 4 bases to trimming and J lost 1 base, with 23 bases between them. Germline CDR1 reads SGDLS; CDR2 reads YYNGEE. The CDR3 spans 18 residues. For the CDR3, the DNA is TGTGCCAGCAGCCATGGGGCTAGCGTCTGGGGGGTCCAAGAGACCCAGTACTTC. This encodes CASSHGASVWGVQETQYF.

The chain is built from TRBV4-2 and TRBJ1-3, with TRBD1 matching over 8 bases. J lost 2 bases, V lost 6 bases, and 9 bases had no gene match. The CDR3 spans 16 residues. Germline CDR1 is LGHNA and CDR2 is YNFKEQ. The DNA for the CDR3 is TGTGCCAGCAGTCGTCAAACAGGGGGAACTGGAAACACCATATATTTT. Translated, it gives CASSRQTGGTGNTIYF.

The chain combines TRBV5-1 with TRBJ2-5, with 8 bases aligning to TRBD1. This CDR3 spans 15 amino acids. In germline, CDR1 is SGHRS, CDR2 YFSETQ. V was clipped by 0 bases and J by 5 bases; unmatched bases: 6. The CDR3 sequence: CASSLGDRPTETQYF. In DNA, the CDR3 is TGCGCCAGCAGCTTGGGGGACAGGCCAACGGAGACCCAGTACTTC.

The J gene is TRBJ2-1, the V gene TRBV5-1; 9 positions agree with TRBD2. CDR1 and CDR2 from the germline V gene are SGHRS and YFSETQ. V shed 4 bases and J 12 bases; nucleotides not matched to a gene: 11. The CDR3 is made up of 14 amino acids. CDR3 in amino acids: CASSISAGGEAQFF. CDR3 in DNA: TGCGCCAGCAGCATCTCAGCGGGAGGAGAGGCGCAGTTCTTC.

V gene TRBV10-3 combines with J gene TRBJ1-1, with D tentatively TRBD1 (6 bases). CDR1 is ENHRY and CDR2 is SYGVKD in the germline V gene. This CDR3 region has 12 residues. The V end lost 6 bases, the J end lost 6 bases, and 11 bases lay between the germline ends. The CDR3 region is CAIREGGAEAFF. The DNA of the CDR3 is TGTGCCATCAGGGAGGGGGGCGCTGAAGCTTTCTTT.

The DNA for the CDR3 is TGTGCCAGCAACCGGGACAGTTCTGGAGATACGCAGTATTTT. Amino acid sequence: CASNRDSSGDTQYF. The V call is TRBV2, the J call TRBJ2-3, with 7 bases identical to TRBD1. CDR1 and CDR2 (germline): SNHLY, FYNNEI. Trimming took 7 bases from V and 5 from J; bases not matched to a gene: 9. The CDR3 covers 14 residues.

The rearrangement links TRBV6-1 to TRBJ1-5; no clear D. Germline V CDR1 and CDR2: MNHNS, SASEGT. The CDR3 consists of 15 residues. The V end was cut by 1 base, the J end by 2 bases, with 9 bases between. CDR3 nucleotide sequence: TGTGCCAGCAGTGAAGGGCCGTTTGGCAATCAGCCCCAGCATTTT. Residues: CASSEGPFGNQPQHF.